The clone carrying this T cell receptor beta chain has a count of ten or more. Its matching antigen is unknown. Study-wide results and limits: Tumor Treg TCRs overlapped most with tumor naive CD4+ cells. The larger cohort examined one V-J beta rearrangement, not whole repertoires.

CD4+CD45RO+CD25- cells were isolated as memory CD4+ T cells. Constant-region reverse primers amplified full-length variable regions, followed by semi-nested Nested Universal Primer A PCR. From the 5' RACE reads, TCRdb called clonotypes with MiXCR, one entry per CDR3 protein. The sample records 50,000 to 65,000 distinct CDR3 sequences, around 26% being singletons. The sequenced material came from tumor-infiltrating memory CD4+ T cells sorted from the breast tumor. Subset described: memory CD4+ T cells, CD4+CD45RO+CD25-. This clonotype originated in a female donor with breast cancer.

CDR3 in amino acids: CASSYPRSHGQVNQPQHF. The DNA for the CDR3 is TGTGCCAGCAGTTACCCCAGATCCCACGGGCAGGTCAATCAGCCCCAGCATTTT. The chain has TRBV6-6 and TRBJ1-5, with D hard to call. This CDR3 is built from 18 residues. Trimming left V 2 bases short and J 3 bases short, with 20 bases between. Germline assignment: CDR1 MNHNY and CDR2 SVGAGI (reference sequence).